The entry below gives a single T cell receptor beta chain sequence along with its context. Study processing details: Researchers report that nucleated cell counts were estimated from reference gene primer amplification. Measured with immunoSEQ multiplex PCR; TCRdb has only the in-frame clones, and not every one. V and J calls and clone size come straight from that table; D and trimming were deduced from the DNA. The table records some 170,000 clones, over 65% of them present only once. V lost 2 bases and J lost 4, with 11 bases in between. The CDR3 consists of 14 residues. The germline V gene encodes CDR1 SGHAT and CDR2 FQNNGV. This sample stems from a study of blood T cell repertoires in COVID-19. Study details: There were acute and convalescent COVID-19 samples, and they came from the United States, Italy and Spain. In each case, the material was cDNA or gDNA derived from T cells, B-cell-depleted T cells, or PBMCs.

This sequence was found in a man in his 60s with acute or convalescent COVID-19. The sequenced sample was peripheral blood. V and J are TRBV11-2 and TRBJ2-5, with D possibly TRBD2 on 5 matching bases. CDR3 in DNA: TGTGCCAGCAGCTTACGTGCGGGCCCAGAGACCCAGTACTTC. Translation gives CASSLRAGPETQYF.